The present TCR beta chain was sequenced within a study of CD8+ T cells in alopecia areata. For the study at large: Each of the treated patients was given oral tofacitinib, 5 to 10 mg twice daily, for moderate-to-severe alopecia areata.

V was trimmed by 10 bases and J by 1 base, leaving 16 bases between them. The CDR3 runs to 15 residues. Per the germline V gene, CDR1 is SNHLY and CDR2 is FYNNEI. Treatment here: oral pan-JAK inhibitor, 5-10 mg twice daily. Those with alopecia areata gave lesional scalp punch biopsies and peripheral blood. Following RNA extraction, reverse transcription yielded cDNA that acted as the sequencing template. Data came from immunoSEQ multiplex PCR; TCRdb stores just in-frame clones and leaves some out. This table holds 200,000 to 250,000 clones, around three fifths found once. This clone has more than one count but fewer than ten.

The sequenced sample was CD4+ T cells sorted from blood, obtained at week 4, from a patient treated with tofacitinib. The V call is TRBV2, the J call TRBJ2-2; D may be TRBD1 (5 bases). This TCR derives from a human donor with alopecia areata. The CDR3 DNA sequence: TGTGCCACCAAACTCGACAGACAGAACACCGGGGAGCTGTTTTTT. Translating it yields CATKLDRQNTGELFF.